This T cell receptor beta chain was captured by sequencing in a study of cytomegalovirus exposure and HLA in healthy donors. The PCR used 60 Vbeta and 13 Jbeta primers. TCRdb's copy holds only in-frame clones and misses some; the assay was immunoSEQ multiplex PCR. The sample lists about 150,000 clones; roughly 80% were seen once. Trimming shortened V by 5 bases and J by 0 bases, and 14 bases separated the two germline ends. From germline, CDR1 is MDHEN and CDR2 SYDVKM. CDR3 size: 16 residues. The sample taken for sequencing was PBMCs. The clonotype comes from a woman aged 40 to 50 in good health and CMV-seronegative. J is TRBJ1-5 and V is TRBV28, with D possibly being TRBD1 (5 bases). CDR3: CASSTMTEYSNQPQHF. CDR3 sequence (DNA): TGTGCCAGCAGTACAATGACAGAGTATAGCAATCAGCCCCAGCATTTT.